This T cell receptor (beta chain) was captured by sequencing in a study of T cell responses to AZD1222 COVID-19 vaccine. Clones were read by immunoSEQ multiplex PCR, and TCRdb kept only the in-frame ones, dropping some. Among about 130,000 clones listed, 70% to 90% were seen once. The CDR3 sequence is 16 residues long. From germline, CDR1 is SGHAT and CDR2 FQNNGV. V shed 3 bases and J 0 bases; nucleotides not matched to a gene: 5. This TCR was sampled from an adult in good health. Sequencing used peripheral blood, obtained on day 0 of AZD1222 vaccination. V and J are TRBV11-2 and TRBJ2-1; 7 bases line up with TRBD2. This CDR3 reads CASSFISGHSYNEQFF. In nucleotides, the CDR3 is TGTGCCAGCAGCTTTATTAGCGGGCACTCCTACAATGAGCAGTTCTTC.